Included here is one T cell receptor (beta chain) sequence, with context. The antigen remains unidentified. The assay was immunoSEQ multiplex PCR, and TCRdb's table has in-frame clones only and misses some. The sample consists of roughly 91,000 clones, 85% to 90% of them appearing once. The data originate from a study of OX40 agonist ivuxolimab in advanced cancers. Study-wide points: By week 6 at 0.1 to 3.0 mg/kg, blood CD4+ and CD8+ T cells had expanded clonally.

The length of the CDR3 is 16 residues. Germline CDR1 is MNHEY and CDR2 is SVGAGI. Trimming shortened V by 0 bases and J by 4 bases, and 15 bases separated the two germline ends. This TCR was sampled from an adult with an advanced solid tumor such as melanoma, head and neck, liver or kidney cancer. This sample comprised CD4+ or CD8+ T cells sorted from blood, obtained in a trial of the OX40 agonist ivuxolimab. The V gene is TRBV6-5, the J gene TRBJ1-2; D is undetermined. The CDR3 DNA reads TGTGCCAGCAGTTACTCGTCCGGCATTTCTTCCTATGGCTACACCTTC. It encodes CASSYSSGISSYGYTF.